This is a list of T cell receptor beta chains from one sample in a study of OX40 agonist ivuxolimab in advanced cancers. The table came from immunoSEQ multiplex PCR; TCRdb's copy has only in-frame clones and leaves some out. The sample records fewer than 60,000 clones, more than 75% being singletons. Sequencing was performed on CD4+ or CD8+ T cells sorted from blood, taken in a trial of the OX40 agonist ivuxolimab. These receptors came from an adult with an advanced solid tumor such as melanoma, head and neck, liver or kidney cancer. Both conserved end residues are part of each CDR3. A D gene is named only where the DNA matches it firmly. Clone size is shown for a subset of rows, as once, few, many or a class of expanded clone.

d_gene	j_gene	abundance	v_gene	CDR3aa	CDR3nt
TRBD1	TRBJ1-2	-	TRBV25-1	CASTGQGNYGYTF	TGTGCCAGCACGGGACAGGGGAACTATGGCTACACCTTC
-	TRBJ1-3	-	TRBV7-6	CASSLSAGAGNTIYF	TGTGCCAGCAGCTTATCAGCAGGGGCTGGAAACACCATATATTTT
-	TRBJ1-1	-	TRBV18	CASSPLDAPKDEAFF	TGTGCCAGCTCACCACTTGACGCGCCCAAGGACGAAGCTTTCTTT
-	TRBJ1-2	-	TRBV7-6	CASSPTGGRRYTF	TGTGCCAGCAGTCCTACCGGGGGCCGACGCTACACCTTC
TRBD1	TRBJ1-5	-	TRBV28	CASRQTGGRQPQHF	TGTGCCAGCAGACAGACAGGGGGCCGTCAGCCCCAGCATTTT
-	TRBJ2-2	-	TRBV7-7	CASSLTEFTGELFF	TGTGCCAGCAGCTTAACGGAGTTCACCGGGGAGCTGTTTTTT
-	TRBJ2-1	-	TRBV7-9	CASSLVGGGSSNEQFF	TGTGCCAGCAGCTTAGTTGGGGGGGGCTCATCGAATGAGCAGTTCTTC
-	TRBJ2-5	-	TRBV28	CASSLIIRETQYF	TGTGCCAGCAGCCTCATAATCCGGGAGACCCAGTACTTC
TRBD1	TRBJ1-1	-	TRBV5-1	CASSKYRGLTEAFF	TGCGCCAGCAGCAAGTACAGGGGGCTCACTGAAGCTTTCTTT
TRBD2	TRBJ2-7	-	TRBV15	CATSRDAGTSLSEQYF	TGTGCCACCAGCAGAGACGCCGGGACTAGCTTAAGCGAGCAGTACTTC
-	TRBJ2-5	-	TRBV5-5	CASSLEGEETQYF	TGTGCCAGCAGCCTGGAGGGCGAGGAGACCCAGTACTTC
-	TRBJ1-1	-	TRBV5-4	CASRRQQGTEAFF	TGTGCCAGCAGGCGGCAACAGGGAACTGAAGCTTTCTTT
TRBD1	TRBJ2-1	-	TRBV29-1	CSVERDRGSNEQFF	TGCAGCGTCGAACGCGACAGGGGATCCAATGAGCAGTTCTTC
TRBD1	TRBJ1-5	-	TRBV15	CATSRRQGNQPQHF	TGTGCCACCAGCAGAAGACAGGGAAATCAGCCCCAGCATTTT
-	TRBJ2-1	few	TRBV19	CASSPNAGTEFF	TGTGCCAGTAGCCCTAACGCGGGGACGGAGTTCTTC
-	TRBJ1-1	-	TRBV5-1	CASRVSPGNTEAFF	TGCGCCAGCAGGGTGAGCCCAGGGAACACTGAAGCTTTCTTT